The rows below give T cell receptor beta chains drawn from one sample of a study of T cells in narcolepsy. The repertoire was sequenced with immunoSEQ multiplex PCR; TCRdb's copy has only in-frame clones and lacks some. The sample carries about 30,000 clones, over 80% recorded once. Sequencing used CD45RA- memory CD4+ T cells from PBMCs. All receptors derive from a human donor with narcolepsy. Both conserved end residues are part of each CDR3. The D gene is left open where the match is weak. The size entry is marked missing in some rows and otherwise reads once, few, many or a size class.

NA | TRBJ1-1 | few | TRBV5-4 | CASSLGTEREAFF | TGTGCCAGCAGCTTGGGGACAGAACGGGAAGCTTTCTTT
NA | TRBJ2-2 | NA | TRBV5-5 | CASSLSGRNTGELFF | TGTGCCAGCAGCTTGAGCGGCAGGAACACCGGGGAGCTGTTTTTT
TRBD1 | TRBJ1-2 | NA | TRBV4-1 | CASSQPRTGNYGYTF | TGCGCCAGCAGCCAACCGAGGACAGGAAACTATGGCTACACCTTC
NA | TRBJ1-4 | few | TRBV13 | CASSFTGATNEKLFF | TGTGCCAGCAGCTTTACCGGTGCAACTAATGAAAAACTGTTTTTT
NA | TRBJ1-4 | few | TRBV5-6 | CASSFVGRDNEKLFF | TGTGCCAGCAGCTTCGTGGGGCGAGATAATGAAAAACTGTTTTTT
NA | TRBJ1-3 | once | TRBV6-1 | CASSVSGNTIYF | TGTGCCAGCAGTGTCTCTGGAAACACCATATATTTT
TRBD1 | TRBJ1-2 | NA | TRBV5-4 | CASSLADRGRRVGYTF | TGTGCCAGCAGCTTGGCTGACAGGGGGCGCCGGGTTGGCTACACCTTC
TRBD1 | TRBJ1-2 | NA | TRBV6-4 | CASSADRGNGYTF | TGTGCCAGCAGCGCGGACAGGGGTAATGGCTACACCTTC
NA | TRBJ1-2 | NA | TRBV18 | CASSPTELYGYTF | TGTGCCAGCTCCCCGACCGAACTCTATGGCTACACCTTC
TRBD1 | TRBJ1-1 | NA | TRBV5-1 | CASSGGTEEAFF | TGCGCCAGCAGCGGGGGGACAGAGGAAGCTTTCTTT
TRBD1 | TRBJ2-1 | NA | TRBV7-8 | CASSVTGTGQFF | TGTGCCAGCAGCGTAACCGGGACAGGGCAGTTCTTC
TRBD2 | TRBJ2-6 | NA | TRBV7-2 | CASSPTSGGPILTF | TGTGCCAGCAGCCCGACTAGCGGGGGTCCAATCCTGACTTTC
TRBD2 | TRBJ2-5 | NA | TRBV5-1 | CASSLGSSGGSGETQYF | TGCGCCAGCAGCTTGGGGTCTAGCGGGGGTTCTGGGGAGACCCAGTACTTC
TRBD2 | TRBJ2-1 | NA | TRBV7-6 | CASSSLPGGEQFF | TGTGCCAGCAGCTCCTTACCGGGGGGTGAGCAGTTCTTC
NA | TRBJ1-5 | NA | TRBV6-1 | CASRAGQHPNQPQHF | TGTGCCAGCAGGGCAGGACAGCACCCCAATCAGCCCCAGCATTTT
TRBD1 | TRBJ1-1 | NA | TRBV5-4 | CASSGRDRGTTEAFF | TGTGCCAGCAGCGGCCGGGACAGGGGGACGACTGAAGCTTTCTTT
NA | TRBJ2-2 | NA | TRBV7-2 | CASSSDIAIRATGELFF | TGTGCCAGCAGCTCGGATATTGCGATTAGGGCCACCGGGGAGCTGTTTTTT
NA | TRBJ2-7 | NA | TRBV19 | CASSIGGHFSYEQYF | TGTGCCAGTAGTATAGGGGGACATTTCTCCTACGAGCAGTACTTC
NA | TRBJ1-1 | NA | TRBV16 | CASSPHTEAFF | TGTGCCAGCAGCCCTCACACTGAAGCTTTCTTT
TRBD1 | TRBJ1-2 | few | TRBV2 | CASSAGTGNYGYTF | TGTGCCAGCAGTGCCGGGACAGGGAACTATGGCTACACCTTC
NA | TRBJ1-5 | NA | TRBV28 | CASSSRGGRNQPQHF | TGTGCCAGCAGTTCCAGGGGTGGCCGCAATCAGCCCCAGCATTTT
TRBD1 | TRBJ1-2 | NA | TRBV6-1 | CASTPRGQGSSGYTF | TGTGCCAGCACCCCGAGGGGACAGGGTTCGTCGGGCTACACCTTC
TRBD1 | TRBJ1-2 | NA | TRBV29-1 | CSVLGQGSYGYTF | TGCAGCGTACTAGGACAGGGGAGCTATGGCTACACCTTC
NA | TRBJ1-2 | NA | TRBV19 | CASSVAGAGNYGYTF | TGTGCCAGTAGTGTAGCAGGGGCAGGGAACTATGGCTACACCTTC
TRBD2 | TRBJ2-5 | NA | TRBV4-1 | CASSQGVGNRWGGNREETQYF | TGCGCCAGCAGCCAAGGCGTTGGGAACCGGTGGGGGGGAAATCGGGAAGAGACCCAGTACTTC
NA | TRBJ2-7 | NA | TRBV29-1 | CSVLPPSSYEQYF | TGCAGCGTCTTACCGCCCAGCTCCTACGAGCAGTACTTC
NA | TRBJ2-3 | NA | TRBV4-3 | CASSQLTPAHTDTQYF | TGCGCCAGCAGCCAACTGACCCCGGCGCACACAGATACGCAGTATTTT
NA | TRBJ2-7 | few | TRBV28 | CASSLSGTAGWAQYF | TGTGCCAGCAGTTTATCCGGGACGGCAGGCTGGGCGCAGTACTTC
NA | TRBJ2-3 | NA | TRBV4-3 | CASSQGGTASTDTQYF | TGCGCCAGCAGCCAGGGGGGGACAGCAAGCACAGATACGCAGTATTTT
TRBD1 | TRBJ1-2 | NA | TRBV19 | CASSIAGTAYYGYTF | TGTGCCAGTAGTATAGCGGGGACAGCGTACTATGGCTACACCTTC
NA | TRBJ2-7 | NA | TRBV14 | CASSQDLTFYEQYF | TGTGCCAGCAGCCAAGATTTGACCTTCTACGAGCAGTACTTC
TRBD1 | TRBJ2-2 | NA | TRBV6-6 | CASSPTGDTGELFF | TGTGCCAGCAGCCCTACAGGGGACACCGGGGAGCTGTTTTTT
TRBD1 | TRBJ2-5 | NA | TRBV10-1 | CASSDQTGGEETQYF | TGCGCCAGCAGTGACCAAACAGGGGGCGAGGAGACCCAGTACTTC
TRBD1 | TRBJ1-1 | NA | TRBV10-1 | CASRAGTGGLNTEAFF | TGCGCCAGCAGAGCCGGGACAGGGGGTTTGAACACTGAAGCTTTCTTT
TRBD2 | TRBJ2-1 | NA | TRBV5-1 | CASTRGGGYNEQFF | TGCGCCAGCACCCGGGGGGGCGGGTACAATGAGCAGTTCTTC
NA | TRBJ1-2 | NA | TRBV9 | CASSDGTFYGYTF | TGTGCCAGCAGCGACGGGACCTTTTATGGCTACACCTTC
TRBD2 | TRBJ2-5 | NA | TRBV6-6 | CASTLRGEGETQYF | TGTGCCAGCACTTTACGGGGGGAAGGGGAGACCCAGTACTTC
NA | TRBJ1-5 | NA | TRBV6-6 | CASSYLSNSNQPQHF | TGTGCCAGCAGTTACTTATCAAATAGCAATCAGCCCCAGCATTTT
NA | TRBJ1-1 | NA | TRBV7-9 | CASSQVVGQSNTEAFF | TGTGCCAGCAGCCAAGTAGTAGGACAGAGCAACACTGAAGCTTTCTTT
NA | TRBJ1-3 | few | TRBV7-9 | CASSLVRANSGNTIYF | TGTGCCAGCAGCTTAGTCAGGGCCAACTCTGGAAACACCATATATTTT
NA | TRBJ1-1 | NA | TRBV7-9 | CASSLAGSHTEAFF | TGTGCCAGCAGCTTAGCGGGCAGCCACACTGAAGCTTTCTTT